The rows below give T cell receptor beta chains drawn from one sample of a study of cytomegalovirus exposure and HLA in healthy donors. Produced via immunoSEQ multiplex PCR; TCRdb's table is partial and in-frame only. The sample lists fewer than 250,000 clones, 82% occurring once. Sequenced sample: PBMCs. The origin of the receptors is a man in his forties in good health and CMV-seropositive. The CDR3 runs from the conserved cysteine through the conserved F or W. The order of the fields is V gene, D gene, clone size, J gene, CDR3 protein, CDR3 DNA. The D gene is left open where the match is weak. Clone size is given for some rows only: seen once, a few or many times, or a class if the clone is expanded.

V gene: TRBV27; D gene: NA; clone size: NA; J gene: TRBJ2-1; CDR3 protein: CASSLYNEQFF; CDR3 DNA: TGTGCCAGCAGTCTGTACAATGAGCAGTTCTTC
V gene: TRBV6-1; D gene: NA; clone size: NA; J gene: TRBJ1-1; CDR3 protein: CASKARGGVTEAFF; CDR3 DNA: TGTGCCAGCAAAGCAAGGGGAGGTGTCACTGAAGCTTTCTTT
V gene: TRBV11-2; D gene: NA; clone size: few; J gene: TRBJ1-1; CDR3 protein: CASSPSVRVNTEAFF; CDR3 DNA: TGTGCCAGCAGTCCTAGCGTCCGGGTGAACACTGAAGCTTTCTTT
V gene: TRBV7-3; D gene: TRBD2; clone size: NA; J gene: TRBJ2-1; CDR3 protein: CASSTGLAVYNEQFF; CDR3 DNA: TGTGCCAGCAGCACAGGACTAGCGGTTTACAATGAGCAGTTCTTC
V gene: TRBV5-1; D gene: TRBD2; clone size: NA; J gene: TRBJ2-3; CDR3 protein: CASSLAGGTDTQYF; CDR3 DNA: TGCGCCAGCAGCCTAGCGGGAGGGACAGATACGCAGTATTTT
V gene: TRBV5-1; D gene: TRBD1; clone size: once; J gene: TRBJ2-3; CDR3 protein: CASRQGLKFTDTQYF; CDR3 DNA: TGCGCCAGCAGACAGGGGCTCAAATTCACAGATACGCAGTATTTT
V gene: TRBV5-1; D gene: TRBD1; clone size: NA; J gene: TRBJ1-2; CDR3 protein: CASSPGQGIGGYGYTF; CDR3 DNA: TGCGCCAGCAGCCCGGGACAGGGAATAGGGGGCTATGGCTACACCTTC
V gene: TRBV5-1; D gene: NA; clone size: NA; J gene: TRBJ1-1; CDR3 protein: CASSLEGGTEAFF; CDR3 DNA: TGCGCCAGCAGCTTGGAGGGGGGGACTGAAGCTTTCTTT
V gene: TRBV5-1; D gene: TRBD2; clone size: NA; J gene: TRBJ2-3; CDR3 protein: CASSLFAGVDTQYF; CDR3 DNA: TGCGCCAGCAGCTTATTCGCGGGGGTGGATACGCAGTATTTT
V gene: TRBV7-3; D gene: NA; clone size: NA; J gene: TRBJ2-2; CDR3 protein: CASRTGLANTGELFF; CDR3 DNA: TGTGCCAGCAGAACGGGACTCGCGAACACCGGGGAGCTGTTTTTT
V gene: TRBV7-2; D gene: NA; clone size: NA; J gene: TRBJ2-2; CDR3 protein: CASSLVPRGAGELFF; CDR3 DNA: TGTGCCAGCAGCTTAGTTCCTAGAGGTGCCGGGGAGCTGTTTTTT
V gene: TRBV2; D gene: TRBD1; clone size: NA; J gene: TRBJ2-7; CDR3 protein: CASSEGDRGYEQYF; CDR3 DNA: TGTGCCAGCAGTGAAGGGGACAGGGGTTACGAGCAGTACTTC
V gene: TRBV27; D gene: NA; clone size: NA; J gene: TRBJ2-5; CDR3 protein: CASSLLTGPETQYF; CDR3 DNA: TGTGCCAGCAGTTTACTAACAGGGCCAGAGACCCAGTACTTC
V gene: TRBV29-1; D gene: TRBD1; clone size: NA; J gene: TRBJ1-1; CDR3 protein: CSVAGTAMNTEAFF; CDR3 DNA: TGCAGCGTTGCCGGGACAGCGATGAACACTGAAGCTTTCTTT
V gene: TRBV7-9; D gene: NA; clone size: NA; J gene: TRBJ2-7; CDR3 protein: CASSQDKTYEQYF; CDR3 DNA: TGTGCCAGCAGCCAGGACAAAACCTACGAGCAGTACTTC
V gene: TRBV29-1; D gene: TRBD1; clone size: NA; J gene: TRBJ2-2; CDR3 protein: CSAATGGNTGELFF; CDR3 DNA: TGCAGCGCAGCGACAGGGGGCAACACCGGGGAGCTGTTTTTT
V gene: TRBV5-6; D gene: TRBD1; clone size: NA; J gene: TRBJ1-1; CDR3 protein: CASSRTGGYTEAFF; CDR3 DNA: TGTGCCAGCAGCCGGACAGGGGGCTATACTGAAGCTTTCTTT
V gene: TRBV6-5; D gene: TRBD2; clone size: NA; J gene: TRBJ2-1; CDR3 protein: CASSSRTSGPYNEQFF; CDR3 DNA: TGTGCCAGCAGTTCCCGGACTAGCGGGCCCTACAATGAGCAGTTCTTC
V gene: TRBV9; D gene: TRBD1; clone size: NA; J gene: TRBJ2-1; CDR3 protein: CASSLGGPDNEQFF; CDR3 DNA: TGTGCCAGCAGCCTAGGGGGCCCTGACAATGAGCAGTTCTTC
V gene: TRBV7-6; D gene: NA; clone size: few; J gene: TRBJ2-1; CDR3 protein: CASSSTYPSIANEQFF; CDR3 DNA: TGTGCCAGCAGCTCAACCTATCCATCTATCGCCAATGAGCAGTTCTTC
V gene: TRBV7-9; D gene: NA; clone size: NA; J gene: TRBJ1-1; CDR3 protein: CASSPSSGYGNTEAFF; CDR3 DNA: TGTGCCAGCAGCCCAAGTAGCGGGTATGGAAACACTGAAGCTTTCTTT
V gene: TRBV7-3; D gene: TRBD2; clone size: NA; J gene: TRBJ2-6; CDR3 protein: CASSPVGGSGANVLTF; CDR3 DNA: TGTGCCAGCAGTCCGGTGGGGGGGTCAGGGGCCAACGTCCTGACTTTC
V gene: TRBV28; D gene: NA; clone size: few; J gene: TRBJ2-7; CDR3 protein: CASTPGANPSYEQYF; CDR3 DNA: TGTGCCAGCACTCCGGGTGCAAACCCCTCCTACGAGCAGTACTTC
V gene: TRBV27; D gene: TRBD1; clone size: NA; J gene: TRBJ1-1; CDR3 protein: CASSLRGGQGGTEAFF; CDR3 DNA: TGTGCCAGCAGTTTACGAGGGGGACAGGGGGGTACTGAAGCTTTCTTT
V gene: TRBV7-7; D gene: TRBD1; clone size: NA; J gene: TRBJ1-2; CDR3 protein: CASSFKGQGLIYGYTF; CDR3 DNA: TGTGCTAGCAGCTTCAAGGGACAGGGCTTAATCTATGGCTACACCTTC
V gene: TRBV5-1; D gene: NA; clone size: NA; J gene: TRBJ2-1; CDR3 protein: CASSLGGSSYNEQFF; CDR3 DNA: TGCGCCAGCAGCTTGGGAGGGAGCTCCTACAATGAGCAGTTCTTC
V gene: TRBV11-3; D gene: NA; clone size: NA; J gene: TRBJ2-5; CDR3 protein: CASSLGPGETQYF; CDR3 DNA: TGTGCCAGCAGCCTGGGGCCGGGCGAGACCCAGTACTTC
V gene: TRBV5-1; D gene: NA; clone size: NA; J gene: TRBJ2-7; CDR3 protein: CASRHRSTYEQYF; CDR3 DNA: TGCGCCAGTCGACACAGGTCTACCTACGAGCAGTACTTC
V gene: TRBV5-6; D gene: TRBD1; clone size: NA; J gene: TRBJ2-7; CDR3 protein: CASSTGTAYEQYF; CDR3 DNA: TGTGCCAGCAGCACCGGGACAGCCTACGAGCAGTACTTC
V gene: TRBV7-9; D gene: NA; clone size: NA; J gene: TRBJ2-1; CDR3 protein: CASSSSLAESYNEQFF; CDR3 DNA: TGTGCCAGCAGCTCCTCATTAGCGGAGAGCTACAATGAGCAGTTCTTC
V gene: TRBV27; D gene: TRBD2; clone size: NA; J gene: TRBJ2-1; CDR3 protein: CASSDRLAANEQFF; CDR3 DNA: TGTGCCAGCAGCGACCGACTAGCGGCCAATGAGCAGTTCTTC
V gene: TRBV5-1; D gene: NA; clone size: NA; J gene: TRBJ2-2; CDR3 protein: CASSLASPTEGASGELFF; CDR3 DNA: TGCGCCAGCAGCTTGGCTAGCCCCACGGAGGGGGCGTCCGGGGAGCTGTTTTTT
V gene: TRBV7-9; D gene: TRBD1; clone size: NA; J gene: TRBJ1-1; CDR3 protein: CASRTTGDTTEAFF; CDR3 DNA: TGTGCCAGCAGGACTACAGGGGACACCACTGAAGCTTTCTTT
V gene: TRBV19; D gene: TRBD1; clone size: NA; J gene: TRBJ1-1; CDR3 protein: CASSIRGGVGNTEAFF; CDR3 DNA: TGTGCCAGTAGTATACGAGGGGGCGTGGGGAACACTGAAGCTTTCTTT
V gene: TRBV7-9; D gene: NA; clone size: NA; J gene: TRBJ2-1; CDR3 protein: CASSPPYEQFF; CDR3 DNA: TGTGCCAGCAGCCCCCCCTATGAGCAGTTCTTC
V gene: TRBV27; D gene: TRBD1; clone size: once; J gene: TRBJ1-1; CDR3 protein: CASRRTGTYTEAFF; CDR3 DNA: TGTGCCAGCAGGAGGACAGGGACTTACACTGAAGCTTTCTTT
V gene: TRBV7-6; D gene: TRBD2; clone size: NA; J gene: TRBJ2-5; CDR3 protein: CASSSGGSIQETQYF; CDR3 DNA: TGTGCCAGCAGCTCGGGAGGGTCGATACAAGAGACCCAGTACTTC
V gene: TRBV4-1; D gene: TRBD2; clone size: NA; J gene: TRBJ2-5; CDR3 protein: CASSHGPGLATETQYF; CDR3 DNA: TGCGCCAGCAGCCACGGTCCGGGACTAGCGACAGAGACCCAGTACTTC
V gene: TRBV2; D gene: NA; clone size: NA; J gene: TRBJ1-2; CDR3 protein: CASSETDYGYTF; CDR3 DNA: TGTGCCAGCAGTGAGACAGACTATGGCTACACCTTC
V gene: TRBV19; D gene: TRBD1; clone size: NA; J gene: TRBJ1-1; CDR3 protein: CASLTGGPNTEAFF; CDR3 DNA: TGTGCCAGTTTGACAGGGGGCCCGAACACTGAAGCTTTCTTT